Listed below are T cell receptor beta chains from one sample, sequenced in a study of shared clonotypes between healthy human individuals. Assay: immunoSEQ multiplex PCR; the TCRdb copy retains only in-frame clones and omits some. The sample includes over 2,000,000 clones, around 93% of them seen just once. Sample: naive CD8+ T cells from PBMCs. These receptors were obtained from a man aged 18 to 30 in good health. Some clones in this sample may be carry-over from other donors' samples. The CDR3 runs from the conserved cysteine through the conserved F or W. D genes are given only for firm matches. Expanded clones are given a class, and other clones once, few, many or no size at all.

NA,NA,15,TRBV7-9,TRBJ2-2,CASSLGAGDTGELFF,TGTGCCAGCAGCTTGGGAGCCGGCGACACCGGGGAGCTGTTTTTT
NA,NA,14,TRBV6-5,TRBJ2-5,CASTNPFEGETQYF,TGTGCCAGCACTAACCCCTTCGAGGGAGAGACCCAGTACTTC
NA,NA,15,TRBV27,TRBJ2-7,CASSLYRDFNYEQYF,TGTGCCAGCAGTTTATACCGGGACTTTAACTACGAGCAGTACTTC
NA,NA,16,TRBV11-2,TRBJ1-2,CASSLVPGLSVYGYTF,TGTGCCAGCAGCTTAGTACCGGGACTCTCCGTATATGGCTACACCTTC
NA,NA,11,TRBV5-4,TRBJ2-1,CASSLSGEQFF,TGTGCCAGCAGCTTGTCTGGTGAGCAGTTCTTC
NA,NA,11,TRBV28,TRBJ2-1,CASSYDNEQFF,TGTGCCAGCAGTTACGACAATGAGCAGTTCTTC
TRBD1,NA,15,TRBV28,TRBJ1-1,CASSSDRVMNTEAFF,TGTGCCAGCAGCTCCGACAGGGTTATGAACACTGAAGCTTTCTTT
TRBD2,NA,16,TRBV5-1,TRBJ2-5,CASSLGGSDGGETQYF,TGCGCCAGCAGCTTAGGAGGCAGCGACGGGGGGGAGACCCAGTACTTC
NA,NA,14,TRBV28,TRBJ2-5,CASSSVRGQETQYF,TGTGCCAGCAGTTCAGTTCGGGGCCAAGAGACCCAGTACTTC
NA,NA,14,TRBV25-1,TRBJ2-2,CASSGQGNTGELFF,TGTGCCAGCAGTGGGCAGGGGAACACCGGGGAGCTGTTTTTT
NA,NA,13,TRBV7-9,TRBJ2-7,CASSRQSSYEQYF,TGTGCCAGCAGTCGACAGAGCTCCTACGAGCAGTACTTC
NA,NA,13,TRBV2,TRBJ2-7,CASSEYRANEQYF,TGTGCCAGCAGTGAATACAGGGCAAACGAGCAGTACTTC
NA,once,14,TRBV5-1,TRBJ2-1,CASSPPTRVKEQFF,TGCGCCAGCAGCCCCCCCACGCGGGTAAAGGAGCAGTTCTTC
NA,NA,15,TRBV4-3,TRBJ1-4,CASGFLNARNEKLFF,TGCGCCAGCGGGTTCCTGAATGCACGGAATGAAAAACTGTTTTTT